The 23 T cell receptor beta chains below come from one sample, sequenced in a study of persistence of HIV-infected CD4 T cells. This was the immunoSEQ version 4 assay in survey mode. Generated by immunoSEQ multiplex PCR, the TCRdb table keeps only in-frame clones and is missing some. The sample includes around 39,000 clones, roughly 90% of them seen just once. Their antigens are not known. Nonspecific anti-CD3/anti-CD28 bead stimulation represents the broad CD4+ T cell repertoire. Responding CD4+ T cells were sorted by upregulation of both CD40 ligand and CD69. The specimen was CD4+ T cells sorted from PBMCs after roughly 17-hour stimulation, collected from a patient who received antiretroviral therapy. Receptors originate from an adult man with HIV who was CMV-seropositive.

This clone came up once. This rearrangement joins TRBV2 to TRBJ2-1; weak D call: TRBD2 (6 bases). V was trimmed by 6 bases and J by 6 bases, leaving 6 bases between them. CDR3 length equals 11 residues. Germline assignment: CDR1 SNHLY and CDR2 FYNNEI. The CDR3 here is CASRGGNEQFF. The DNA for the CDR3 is TGTGCCAGCAGGGGAGGCAATGAGCAGTTCTTC.

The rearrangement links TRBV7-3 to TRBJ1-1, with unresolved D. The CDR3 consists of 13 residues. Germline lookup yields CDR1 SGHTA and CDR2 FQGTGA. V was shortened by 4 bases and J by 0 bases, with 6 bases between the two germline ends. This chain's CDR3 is CASSSDMNTEAFF. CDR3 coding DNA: TGTGCCAGCAGCTCAGACATGAACACTGAAGCTTTCTTT.

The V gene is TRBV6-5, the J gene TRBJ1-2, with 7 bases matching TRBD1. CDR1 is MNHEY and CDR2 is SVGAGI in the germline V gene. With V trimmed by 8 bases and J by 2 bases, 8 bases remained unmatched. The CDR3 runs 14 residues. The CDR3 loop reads CASLIGGNNYGYTF. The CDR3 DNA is TGTGCCAGCTTGATAGGGGGCAACAACTATGGCTACACCTTC.

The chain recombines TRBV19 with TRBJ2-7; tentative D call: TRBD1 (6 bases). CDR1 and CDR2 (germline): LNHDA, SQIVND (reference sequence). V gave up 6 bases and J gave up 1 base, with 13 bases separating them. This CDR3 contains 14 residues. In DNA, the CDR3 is TGTGCCAGTAGGGGGACATCGCTTTCCTACGAGCAGTACTTC. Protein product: CASRGTSLSYEQYF.

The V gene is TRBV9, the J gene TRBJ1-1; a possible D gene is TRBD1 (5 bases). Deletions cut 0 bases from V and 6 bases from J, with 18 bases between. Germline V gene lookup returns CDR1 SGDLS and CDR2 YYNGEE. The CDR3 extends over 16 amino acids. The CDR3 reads CASSVGAGRSKAEAFF. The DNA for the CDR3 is TGTGCCAGCAGCGTAGGGGCAGGGAGGAGCAAGGCTGAAGCTTTCTTT. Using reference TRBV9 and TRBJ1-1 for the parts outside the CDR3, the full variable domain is DSGVTQTPKHLITATGQRVTLRCSPRSGDLSVYWYQQSLDQGLQFLIQYYNGEERAKGNILERFSAQQFPDLHSELNLSSLELGDSALYFCASSVGAGRSKAEAFFGQGTRLTVV.

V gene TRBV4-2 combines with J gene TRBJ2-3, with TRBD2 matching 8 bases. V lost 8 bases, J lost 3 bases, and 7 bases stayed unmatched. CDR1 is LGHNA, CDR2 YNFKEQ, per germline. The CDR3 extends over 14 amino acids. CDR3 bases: TGTGCCAGCGGTACTAGCGGAGCAACAGATACGCAGTATTTT. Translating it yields CASGTSGATDTQYF.

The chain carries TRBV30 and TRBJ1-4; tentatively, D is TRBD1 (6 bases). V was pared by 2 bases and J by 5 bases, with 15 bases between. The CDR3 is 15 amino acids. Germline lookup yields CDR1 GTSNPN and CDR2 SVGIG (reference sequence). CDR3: CAWSLGHTGNEKLFF. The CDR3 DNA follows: TGTGCCTGGAGTCTGGGACATACGGGGAATGAAAAACTGTTTTTT. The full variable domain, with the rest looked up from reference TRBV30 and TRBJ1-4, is SQTIHQWPATLVQPVGSPLSLECTVEGTSNPNLYWYRQAAGRGLQLLFYSVGIGQISSEVPQNLSASRPQDRQFILSSKKLLLSDSGFYLCAWSLGHTGNEKLFFGSGTQLSVL.

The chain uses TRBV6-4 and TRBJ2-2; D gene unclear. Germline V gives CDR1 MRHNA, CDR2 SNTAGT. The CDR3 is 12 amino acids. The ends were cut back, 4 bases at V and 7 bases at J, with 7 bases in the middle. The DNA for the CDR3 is TGTGCCAGCAGTGGTCGCTTCGGGGAGCTGTTTTTT. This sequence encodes CASSGRFGELFF.

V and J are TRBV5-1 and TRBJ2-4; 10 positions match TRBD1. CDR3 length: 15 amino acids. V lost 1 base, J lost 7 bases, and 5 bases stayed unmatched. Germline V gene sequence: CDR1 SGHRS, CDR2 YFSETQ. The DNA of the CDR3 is TGCGCCAGCAGCTTGATGGGACAGGGGTCGAACATTCAGTACTTC. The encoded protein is CASSLMGQGSNIQYF.

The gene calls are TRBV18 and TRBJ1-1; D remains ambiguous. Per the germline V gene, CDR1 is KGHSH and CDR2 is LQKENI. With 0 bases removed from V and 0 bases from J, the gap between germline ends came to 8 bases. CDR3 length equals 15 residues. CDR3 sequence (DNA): TGTGCCAGCTCACCACCGGCAGGCATGAACACTGAAGCTTTCTTT. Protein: CASSPPAGMNTEAFF. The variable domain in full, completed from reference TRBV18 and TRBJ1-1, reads NAGVMQNPRHLVRRRGQEARLRCSPMKGHSHVYWYRQLPEEGLKFMVYLQKENIIDESGMPKERFSAEFPKEGPSILRIQQVVRGDSAAYFCASSPPAGMNTEAFFGQGTRLTVV.

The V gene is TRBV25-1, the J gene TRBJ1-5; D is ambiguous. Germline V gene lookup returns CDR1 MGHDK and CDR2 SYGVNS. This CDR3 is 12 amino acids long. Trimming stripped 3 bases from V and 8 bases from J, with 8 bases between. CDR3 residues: CASSDATEPQHF. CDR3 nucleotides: TGTGCCAGCAGTGACGCCACAGAGCCCCAGCATTTT. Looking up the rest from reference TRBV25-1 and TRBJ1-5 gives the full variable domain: EADIYQTPRYLVIGTGKKITLECSQTMGHDKMYWYQQDPGMELHLIHYSYGVNSTEKGDLSSESTVSRIRTEHFPLTLESARPSHTSQYLCASSDATEPQHFGDGTRLSIL.

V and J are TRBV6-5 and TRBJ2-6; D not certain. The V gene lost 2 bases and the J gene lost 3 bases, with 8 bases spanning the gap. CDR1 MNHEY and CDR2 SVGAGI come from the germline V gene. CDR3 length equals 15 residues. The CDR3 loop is CASSYKASGANVLTF. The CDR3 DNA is TGTGCCAGCAGTTACAAGGCTAGTGGGGCCAACGTCCTGACTTTC.

CDR3 nucleotides: TGCGCCAGCAGCTCCATGCCGGATCAGCCCCAGCATTTT. Its translation is CASSSMPDQPQHF. The V gene is TRBV5-1, the J gene TRBJ1-5, with unresolved D. Trimming removed 3 bases at V and 5 bases at J, with 9 bases between. The CDR3 has 13 residues. CDR1 is SGHRS and CDR2 is YFSETQ in the germline V gene.

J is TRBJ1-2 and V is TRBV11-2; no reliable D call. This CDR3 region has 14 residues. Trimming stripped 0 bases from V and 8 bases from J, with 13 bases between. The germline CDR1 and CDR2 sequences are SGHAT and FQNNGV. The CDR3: CASSLDDRVYGYTF. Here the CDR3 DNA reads TGTGCCAGCAGCTTAGATGATCGGGTTTACGGCTACACCTTC.

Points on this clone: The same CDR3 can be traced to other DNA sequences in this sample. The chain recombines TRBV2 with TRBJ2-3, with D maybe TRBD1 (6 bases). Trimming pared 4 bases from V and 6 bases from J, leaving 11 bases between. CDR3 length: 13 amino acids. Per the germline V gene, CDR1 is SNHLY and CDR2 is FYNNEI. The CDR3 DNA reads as TGTGCCAGCAGTGGACTGAGGGGGGATACGCAGTATTTT. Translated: CASSGLRGDTQYF.

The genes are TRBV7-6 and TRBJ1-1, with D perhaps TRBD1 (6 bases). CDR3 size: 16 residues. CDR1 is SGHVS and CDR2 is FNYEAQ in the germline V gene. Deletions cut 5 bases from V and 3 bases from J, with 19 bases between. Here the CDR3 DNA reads TGTGCCAGCAGCCCCTACCCGGGTGAGGGGGACACTGAAGCTTTCTTT. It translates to CASSPYPGEGDTEAFF.

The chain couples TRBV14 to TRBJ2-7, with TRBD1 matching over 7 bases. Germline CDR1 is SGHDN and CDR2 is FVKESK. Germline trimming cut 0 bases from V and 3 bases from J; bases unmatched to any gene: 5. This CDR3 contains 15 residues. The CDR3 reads CASSQDVGQDYEQYF. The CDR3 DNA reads TGTGCCAGCAGCCAAGATGTTGGACAGGACTACGAGCAGTACTTC. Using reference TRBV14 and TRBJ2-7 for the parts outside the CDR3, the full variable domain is EAGVTQFPSHSVIEKGQTVTLRCDPISGHDNLYWYRRVMGKEIKFLLHFVKESKQDESGMPNNRFLAERTGGTYSTLKVQPAELEDSGVYFCASSQDVGQDYEQYFGPGTRLTVT.

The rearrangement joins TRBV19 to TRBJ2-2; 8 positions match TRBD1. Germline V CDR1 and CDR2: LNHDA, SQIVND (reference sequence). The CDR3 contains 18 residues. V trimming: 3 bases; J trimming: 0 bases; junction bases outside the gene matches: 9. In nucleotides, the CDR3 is TGTGCCAGTAGTATGAGGGACAGGTGGGACCCGAACACCGGGGAGCTGTTTTTT. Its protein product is CASSMRDRWDPNTGELFF.

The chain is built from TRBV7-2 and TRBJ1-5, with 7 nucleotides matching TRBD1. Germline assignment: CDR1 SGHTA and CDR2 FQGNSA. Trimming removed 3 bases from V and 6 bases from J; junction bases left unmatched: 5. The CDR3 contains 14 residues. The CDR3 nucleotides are TGTGCCAGCAGCTTTCAAGGGGGCGGTCAGCCCCAGCATTTT. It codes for CASSFQGGGQPQHF.

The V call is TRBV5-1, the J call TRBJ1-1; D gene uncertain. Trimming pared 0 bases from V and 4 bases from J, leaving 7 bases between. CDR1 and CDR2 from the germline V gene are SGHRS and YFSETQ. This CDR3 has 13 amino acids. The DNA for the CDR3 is TGCGCCAGCAGCTTGGCAAGGGTCACTGAAGCTTTCTTT. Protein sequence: CASSLARVTEAFF.

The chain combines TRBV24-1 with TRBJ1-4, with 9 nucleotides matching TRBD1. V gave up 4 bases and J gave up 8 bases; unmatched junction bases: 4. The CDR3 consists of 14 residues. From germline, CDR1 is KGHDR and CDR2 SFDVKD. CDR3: CATSEGQGKEKLFF. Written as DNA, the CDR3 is TGTGCCACCAGTGAAGGACAGGGGAAAGAAAAACTGTTTTTT.

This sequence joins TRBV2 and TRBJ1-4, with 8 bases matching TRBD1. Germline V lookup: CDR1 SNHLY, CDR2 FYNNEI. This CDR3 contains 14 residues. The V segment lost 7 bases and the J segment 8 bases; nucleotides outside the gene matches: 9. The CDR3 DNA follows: TGTGCCAGCAATTGGCAGGGGGCCAAAGAAAAACTGTTTTTT. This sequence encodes CASNWQGAKEKLFF.

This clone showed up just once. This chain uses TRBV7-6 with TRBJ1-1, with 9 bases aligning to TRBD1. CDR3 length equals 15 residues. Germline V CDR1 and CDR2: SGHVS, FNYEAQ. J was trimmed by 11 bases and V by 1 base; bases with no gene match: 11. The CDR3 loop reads CASSLESFWTGAAFF. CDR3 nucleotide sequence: TGTGCCAGCAGCTTAGAATCATTTTGGACAGGGGCTGCTTTCTTT.